This TCR beta chain was captured in a study of CD8 T cells in ankylosing spondylitis. Broader study findings: Both synovial fluid and blood in reactive arthritis had previously been reported to carry some motif variants. Matched ankylosing spondylitis synovial fluid reportedly showed significant enrichment of disease-linked clones. Clones that were linked to disease were CD8+ and were relatively rare in peripheral blood. Several highly homologous variants formed a TCR beta motif that appeared characteristic of ankylosing spondylitis blood.

This clonotype has just a few counts. Its antigen is not known. This CDR3 contains 16 residues. The V and J ends lost 10 bases and 3 bases respectively, with 22 bases between them. Germline CDR1 ENHRY, CDR2 SYGVKD. MiXCR, applied by TCRdb to the 5' RACE reads, yields one record per CDR3 protein. The repertoire holds hundreds of thousands of distinct CDR3 sequences, with 17% as singletons. Sequenced input: blood, either unsorted or a sorted T cell fraction (not recorded which). The TCR originated in a male donor with ankylosing spondylitis. The rearrangement uses TRBV10-3 and TRBJ1-5; possibly TRBD1 for D (6 bases). The CDR3 is CATQDSGGTYNQPQHF. The DNA for the CDR3 is TGTGCCACCCAAGATTCGGGAGGGACATACAATCAGCCCCAGCATTTT.